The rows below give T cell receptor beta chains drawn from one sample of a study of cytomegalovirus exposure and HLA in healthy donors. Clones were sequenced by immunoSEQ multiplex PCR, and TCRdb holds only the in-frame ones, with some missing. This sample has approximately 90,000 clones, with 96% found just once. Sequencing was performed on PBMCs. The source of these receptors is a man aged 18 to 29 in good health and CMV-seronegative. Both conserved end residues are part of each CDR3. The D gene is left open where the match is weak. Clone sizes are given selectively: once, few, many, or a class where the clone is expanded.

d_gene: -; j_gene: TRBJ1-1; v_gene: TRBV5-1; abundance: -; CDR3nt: TGCGCCAGCAAACAGAACACTGAAGCTTTCTTT; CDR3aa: CASKQNTEAFF
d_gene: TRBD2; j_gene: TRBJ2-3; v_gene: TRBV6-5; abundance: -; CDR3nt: TGTGCCAGCAGTTCAATATCAGCGGGAGAGACAGATACGCAGTATTTT; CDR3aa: CASSSISAGETDTQYF
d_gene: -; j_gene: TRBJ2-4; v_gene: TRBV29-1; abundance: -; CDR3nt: TGCAGCGTTGATAGAGGGGGGGAAAACATTCAGTACTTC; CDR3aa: CSVDRGGENIQYF
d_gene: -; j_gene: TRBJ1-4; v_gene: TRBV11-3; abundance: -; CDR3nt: TGTGCCAGCAGCTTAGGACAGTGGCTAAATGAAAAACTGTTTTTT; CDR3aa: CASSLGQWLNEKLFF
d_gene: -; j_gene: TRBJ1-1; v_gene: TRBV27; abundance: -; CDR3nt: TGTGCCAGCAGTTTAGTCTATATGAACACTGAAGCTTTCTTT; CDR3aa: CASSLVYMNTEAFF
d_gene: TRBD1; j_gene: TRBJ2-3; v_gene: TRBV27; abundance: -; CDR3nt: TGTGCCAGCAGTTCCTGGACAGGGGATTACACAGATACGCAGTATTTT; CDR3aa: CASSSWTGDYTDTQYF
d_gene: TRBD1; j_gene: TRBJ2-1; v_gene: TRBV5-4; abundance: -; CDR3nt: TGTGCCAGCAGCTATGGACAGGGAGATTTCAATGAGCAGTTCTTC; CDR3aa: CASSYGQGDFNEQFF
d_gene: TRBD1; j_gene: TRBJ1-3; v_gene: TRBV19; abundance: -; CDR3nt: TGTGCCAGTACCACTCACACTGGACAGGGCTCTGGAAACACCATATATTTT; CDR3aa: CASTTHTGQGSGNTIYF
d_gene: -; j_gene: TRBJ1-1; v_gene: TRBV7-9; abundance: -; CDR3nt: TGTGCCAGCAGTTCTGGGGGAGGGACTGAAGCTTTCTTT; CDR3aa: CASSSGGGTEAFF
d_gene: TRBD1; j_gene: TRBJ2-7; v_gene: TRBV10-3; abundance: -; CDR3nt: TGTGCCATCAGTGCGGGACAGGGGGGGTACGAGCAGTACTTC; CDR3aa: CAISAGQGGYEQYF
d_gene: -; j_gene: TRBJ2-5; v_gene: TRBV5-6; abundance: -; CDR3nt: TGTGCCAGCAGCTTGGAATCGAGACTAGTAGAGACCCAGTACTTC; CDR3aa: CASSLESRLVETQYF
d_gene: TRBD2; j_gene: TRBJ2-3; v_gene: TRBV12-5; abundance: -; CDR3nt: TGTGCTAGTGGTTTGGCTATAGCGGGGTTCACAGATACGCAGTATTTT; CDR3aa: CASGLAIAGFTDTQYF
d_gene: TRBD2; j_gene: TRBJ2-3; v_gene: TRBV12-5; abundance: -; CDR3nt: TGTGCTAGTGCGGCGGGAGATACCACAGATACGCAGTATTTT; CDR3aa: CASAAGDTTDTQYF
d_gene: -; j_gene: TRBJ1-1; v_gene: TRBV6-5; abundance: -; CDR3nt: TGTGCCAGCAGTTCAGGGCTTACTGAAGCTTTCTTT; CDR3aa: CASSSGLTEAFF
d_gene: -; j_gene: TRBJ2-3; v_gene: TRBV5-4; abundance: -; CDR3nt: TGTGCCAGCAGCTTGGAGGGGATAAGGGACACAGATACGCAGTATTTT; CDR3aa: CASSLEGIRDTDTQYF
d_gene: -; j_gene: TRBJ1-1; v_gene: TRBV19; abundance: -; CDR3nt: TGTGCCAGTAGTATCAGGGAGAACACTGAAGCTTTCTTT; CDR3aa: CASSIRENTEAFF
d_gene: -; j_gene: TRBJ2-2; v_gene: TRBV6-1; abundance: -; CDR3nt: TGTGCCAGCAGTGGAGGAACAGGGATAACCGGGGAGCTGTTTTTT; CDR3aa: CASSGGTGITGELFF
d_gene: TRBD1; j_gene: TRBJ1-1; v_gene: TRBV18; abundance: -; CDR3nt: TGTGCCAGCTCACCAGGGACAGGAGAGACTGAAGCTTTCTTT; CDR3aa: CASSPGTGETEAFF
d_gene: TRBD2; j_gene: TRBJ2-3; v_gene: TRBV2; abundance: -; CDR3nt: TGTGCCAGCAGACAACTAGCGGGGAAAACAGATACGCAGTATTTT; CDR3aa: CASRQLAGKTDTQYF
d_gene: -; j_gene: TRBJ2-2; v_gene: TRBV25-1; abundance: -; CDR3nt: TGTGCCAGCAGTGGCCTCGGGACACCCGGTACCGGGGAGCTGTTTTTT; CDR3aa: CASSGLGTPGTGELFF
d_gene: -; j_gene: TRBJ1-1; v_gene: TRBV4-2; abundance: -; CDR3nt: TGTGCCAGCAGCCAAGGGACCGGGGTTGAAGCTTTCTTT; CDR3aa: CASSQGTGVEAFF
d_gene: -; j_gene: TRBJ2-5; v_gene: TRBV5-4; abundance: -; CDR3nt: TGTGCCAGCAGCTGGCATCAAGAGACCCAGTACTTC; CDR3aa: CASSWHQETQYF
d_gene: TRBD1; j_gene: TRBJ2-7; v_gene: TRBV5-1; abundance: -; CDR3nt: TGCGCCAGCAGCTGGGACAGATCCTCCTACGAGCAGTACTTC; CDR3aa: CASSWDRSSYEQYF
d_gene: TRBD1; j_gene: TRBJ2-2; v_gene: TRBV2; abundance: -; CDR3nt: TGTGCCAGCAGGGTGACAGGGAAGCCCGGGGAGCTGTTTTTT; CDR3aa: CASRVTGKPGELFF
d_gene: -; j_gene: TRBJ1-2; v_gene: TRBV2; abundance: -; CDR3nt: TGTGCCAGCAGGGAGGGACGGCAAGGCTACACCTTC; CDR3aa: CASREGRQGYTF
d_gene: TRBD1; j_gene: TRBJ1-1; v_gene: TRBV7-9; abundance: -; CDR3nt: TGTGCCAGCAGCCTAGGGGACAGGGCAAACACTGAAGCTTTCTTT; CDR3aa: CASSLGDRANTEAFF
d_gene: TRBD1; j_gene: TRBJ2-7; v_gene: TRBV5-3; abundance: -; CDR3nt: TGTGCCAGAAGCTCCAATCGCTCACAGGGGGACGAGCAGTACTTC; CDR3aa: CARSSNRSQGDEQYF
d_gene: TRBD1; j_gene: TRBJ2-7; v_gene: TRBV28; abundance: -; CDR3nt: TGTGCCACCAGGACAGGCGCCTACGAGCAGTACTTC; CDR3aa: CATRTGAYEQYF
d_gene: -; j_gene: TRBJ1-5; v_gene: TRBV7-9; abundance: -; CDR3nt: TGTGCCAGCGGGCCGACCAATCAGCCCCAGCATTTT; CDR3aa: CASGPTNQPQHF
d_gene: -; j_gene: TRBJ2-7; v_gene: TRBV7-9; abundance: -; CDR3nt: TGTGCCAGCAGCTTAGCGGGCAGGGCAAACGAGCAGTACTTC; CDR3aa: CASSLAGRANEQYF
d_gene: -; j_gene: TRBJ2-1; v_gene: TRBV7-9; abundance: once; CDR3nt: TGTGCCAGCAGCTCCTGGGCCTCTGATTCCTACAATGAGCAGTTCTTC; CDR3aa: CASSSWASDSYNEQFF
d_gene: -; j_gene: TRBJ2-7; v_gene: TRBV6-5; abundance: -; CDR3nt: TGTGCCAGCAGTTACGGGTTCAGGGTCGACGAGCAGTACTTC; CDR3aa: CASSYGFRVDEQYF
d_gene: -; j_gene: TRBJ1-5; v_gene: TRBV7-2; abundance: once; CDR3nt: TGTGCCAGCAGCTTAGACTTATACGGTGGTCAGCCCCAGCATTTT; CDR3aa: CASSLDLYGGQPQHF
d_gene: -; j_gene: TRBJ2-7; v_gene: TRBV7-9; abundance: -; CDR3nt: TGTGCCAGCAGCCGAGGGAAGGAGATTAATTGGGGCGAGCAGTACTTC; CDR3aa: CASSRGKEINWGEQYF
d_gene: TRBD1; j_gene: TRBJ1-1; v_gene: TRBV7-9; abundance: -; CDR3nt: TGTGCCAGCAGCACGGACAGGTTTTTTTTCGCTGAAGCTTTCTTT; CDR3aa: CASSTDRFFFAEAFF
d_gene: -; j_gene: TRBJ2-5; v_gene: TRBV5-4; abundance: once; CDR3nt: TGTGCCAGCGCCCGAGGGAAGATCCAAGAGACCCAGTACTTC; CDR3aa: CASARGKIQETQYF
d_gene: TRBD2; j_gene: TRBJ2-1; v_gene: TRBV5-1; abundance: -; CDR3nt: TGCGCCAGCAGCTCGACGCCGGGACTAGCTTTTGGGTCCAATGAGCAGTTCTTC; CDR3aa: CASSSTPGLAFGSNEQFF
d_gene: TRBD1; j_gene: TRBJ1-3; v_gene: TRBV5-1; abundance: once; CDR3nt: TGCGCCAGCAGCTTGGCACCAGGGGACAGGGGAAACACCATATATTTT; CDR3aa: CASSLAPGDRGNTIYF
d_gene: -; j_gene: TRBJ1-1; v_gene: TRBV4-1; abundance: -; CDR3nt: TGCGCCAGCAGCCAAGATGGGGCTAACACTGAAGCTTTCTTT; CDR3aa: CASSQDGANTEAFF
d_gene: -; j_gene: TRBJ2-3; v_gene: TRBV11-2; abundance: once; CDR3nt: TGTGCCAGCAGCCAATCCGGAGATACGCAGTATTTT; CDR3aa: CASSQSGDTQYF
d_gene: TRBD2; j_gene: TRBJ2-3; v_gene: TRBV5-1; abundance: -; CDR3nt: TGCGCCAGCGCCACTAGCGGGAGGGTCATTACAGATACGCAGTATTTT; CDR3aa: CASATSGRVITDTQYF
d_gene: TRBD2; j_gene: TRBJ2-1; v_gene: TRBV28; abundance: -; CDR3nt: TGTGCCAGCAGTTTCCTAGCGGGAGTACGGAATGAGCAGTTCTTC; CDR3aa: CASSFLAGVRNEQFF